A single sample gave rise to the 14 T cell receptor beta chains below, sequenced in a study of blood T cell repertoires in COVID-19. Clones were sequenced by immunoSEQ multiplex PCR, and TCRdb holds only the in-frame ones, with some missing. This table holds 100,000 or so clones, over 75% found once. Sequencing was performed on peripheral blood. These TCRs come from a human donor in a cohort sampled during active COVID-19.

The rearrangement uses TRBV19 and TRBJ1-5; tentative D call: TRBD1 (6 bases). CDR1 and CDR2 (germline): LNHDA, SQIVND (reference sequence). Trimming pared 7 bases from V and 0 bases from J, leaving 25 bases between. This CDR3 is 19 amino acids long. The CDR3 loop reads CASTHLRTATPGSNQPQHF. The CDR3 coding sequence is TGTGCCAGTACCCATCTCCGGACAGCCACCCCGGGTAGCAATCAGCCCCAGCATTTT.

CDR3: CASSLKGTPSYNEQFF. In nucleotides, the CDR3 is TGTGCCAGCAGCCTCAAGGGGACACCCTCCTACAATGAGCAGTTCTTC. V usage is TRBV27 and J usage is TRBJ2-1; possibly TRBD1 for D (6 bases). The CDR3 covers 16 residues. CDR1 and CDR2 (germline): MNHEY, SMNVEV (reference sequence). With 6 bases removed from V and 0 bases from J, the gap between germline ends came to 15 bases.

J is TRBJ2-7 and V is TRBV7-2; D is possibly TRBD2 (6 bases). The V and J ends lost 5 bases and 7 bases respectively, with 12 bases between them. CDR3 length: 12 amino acids. Germline CDR1 and CDR2: SGHTA and FQGNSA. The CDR3 loop is CASSRDRGEQYF. The DNA for the CDR3 is TGTGCCAGCAGCCGGGACCGGGGGGAGCAGTACTTC.

The chain combines TRBV5-4 with TRBJ2-5; 7 bases are a match to TRBD2. J was trimmed by 0 bases and V by 6 bases; bases with no gene match: 17. Germline CDR1 SGHNT, CDR2 YYREEE (reference sequence). The length of the CDR3 is 18 residues. The CDR3 coding sequence is TGTGCCAGCACATCCCGGGGCGGGGGATTCGGATACCAAGAGACCCAGTACTTC. It codes for CASTSRGGGFGYQETQYF. The full variable domain, with the rest looked up from reference TRBV5-4 and TRBJ2-5, is ETGVTQSPTHLIKTRGQQVTLRCSSQSGHNTVSWYQQALGQGPQFIFQYYREEENGRGNFPPRFSGLQFPNYSSELNVNALELDDSALYLCASTSRGGGFGYQETQYFGPGTRLLVL.

Of note for this clone: One end of the junction does not line up with germline, which may come from a read error. The gene calls are TRBV10-3 and TRBJ2-3; D could derive from TRBD1 or TRBD2 (6 bases each). From germline, CDR1 is ENHRY and CDR2 SYGVKD. The CDR3 extends over 15 amino acids. The CDR3 nucleotides are TGTGCCTTCAGGGGCGGGGATACCCTCACAGATACGCAGTATTTT. Its translation is CAFRGGDTLTDTQYF.

The chain recombines TRBV15 with TRBJ2-3, with 12 bases that match TRBD2. The V gene end was trimmed by 2 bases and the J gene end by 5 bases; junction bases not matched to a gene: 5. The CDR3 spans 16 residues. CDR1 and CDR2 from the germline V gene are LNHNV and YYDKDF (reference sequence). The CDR3, as DNA: TGTGCCACCAGCAGAACACGGACTAGCGGGAAAGATACGCAGTATTTT. Translation: CATSRTRTSGKDTQYF.

The chain uses TRBV20-1 and TRBJ2-2; D possibly corresponds to TRBD1 (6 bases). V lost 3 bases to trimming and J lost 5 bases, with 10 bases between them. Germline loops: CDR1 DFQATT, CDR2 SNEGSKA (reference sequence). There are 13 residues in the CDR3. CDR3 sequence (DNA): TGCAGTGCTAGTAACCAGGGGACCGGGGAGCTGTTTTTT. Protein: CSASNQGTGELFF.

The CDR3 sequence is CASGLSQGTYGYTF. In DNA, the CDR3 is TGTGCTAGTGGTTTGAGTCAGGGAACCTATGGCTACACCTTC. The J gene is TRBJ1-2, the V gene TRBV12-5, with TRBD1 as a possible D gene (5 bases). Germline values: CDR1 LGHNT, CDR2 FRNRAP. Between the trimmed V and J ends, which lost 2 bases and 4 bases, there was a span of 11 bases. The CDR3 has 14 amino acids.

The chain has TRBV12-3 or TRBV12-4 and TRBJ2-7; 8 bases line up with TRBD2. This CDR3 comprises 12 residues. With 6 bases clipped from V and 6 bases from J, the junction kept 4 bases outside the gene matches. The CDR3 sequence: CASRRGLVEQYF. In DNA form, the CDR3 reads TGTGCCAGCAGACGGGGACTAGTCGAGCAGTACTTC.

Comments on this clone: At one end the junction does not follow the germline gene, possibly because of a read error. The same CDR3 arises from other DNA sequences in this sample as well. The chain links TRBV2 to TRBJ2-7; 7 bases are shared with TRBD2. Germline V lookup: CDR1 SNHLY, CDR2 FYNNEI. The CDR3 sequence is 13 residues long. In DNA form, the CDR3 reads TGTGCCAGTGAGCTAGCGGATACCTACGAGCAGTATTTC. Its protein product is CASELADTYEQYF.

This clone was counted only a few times. J is TRBJ2-7 and V is TRBV6-5; 7 bases line up with TRBD1. The CDR3 length is 15 residues. V shed 0 bases and J 5 bases; nucleotides not matched to a gene: 7. The V gene's germline CDR1 is MNHEY and CDR2 SVGAGI. CDR3 region: CASSYSRTGLNEQYF. DNA for the CDR3: TGTGCCAGCAGTTACTCCAGGACAGGTCTGAACGAGCAGTACTTC.

The CDR3 sequence is CASSSPGLAGVEQYF. CDR3 nucleotide sequence: TGTGCCAGCAGCTCCCCGGGACTAGCGGGAGTCGAGCAGTACTTC. The chain joins TRBV7-2 to TRBJ2-7, with 14 bases lining up with TRBD2. The V segment lost 4 bases and the J segment 6 bases; nucleotides outside the gene matches: 5. CDR3 size: 15 residues. The germline V gene has CDR1 SGHTA and CDR2 FQGNSA.

The chain couples TRBV7-2 to TRBJ2-3; D might be TRBD1 (6 bases). V lost 0 bases and J lost 0, with 13 bases in between. Germline V gene sequence: CDR1 SGHTA, CDR2 FQGNSA. The CDR3 is 17 amino acids. The CDR3 sequence: CASSLATGTTSTDTQYF. The DNA of the CDR3 is TGTGCCAGCAGCTTAGCTACCGGGACAACTAGCACAGATACGCAGTATTTT.

The chain recombines TRBV13 with TRBJ2-1; 7 nucleotides align to TRBD2. V lost 4 bases, J lost 2 bases, and 5 bases stayed unmatched. In germline, CDR1 is PRHDT, CDR2 FYEKMQ (reference sequence). CDR3 length: 15 amino acids. The CDR3, as DNA: TGTGCCAGCAGCTCTACCGGGACTACCTACAATGAGCAGTTCTTC. It is translated as CASSSTGTTYNEQFF. The full variable domain, its missing parts supplied by reference TRBV13 and TRBJ2-1, is AAGVIQSPRHLIKEKRETATLKCYPIPRHDTVYWYQQGPGQDPQFLISFYEKMQSDKGSIPDRFSAQQFSDYHSELNMSSLELGDSALYFCASSSTGTTYNEQFFGPGTRLTVL.